The text below deals with one TCR beta chain. The target antigen is unknown. Random hexamers were used to reverse transcribe the RNA input (roughly 0.5 to 1 ug). Amplification of TCR beta CDR3 was carried out by immunoSEQ multiplex PCR, which covered 54 Vbeta and 13 Jbeta segments. TCRdb processed the immunoSEQ multiplex PCR reads anew with MiXCR; each CDR3 protein has one entry. The sample yields about 120,000 distinct CDR3 sequences, around 94% seen once. This sample was taken from a study of CD8 T cells in Susac syndrome. Study-wide findings and caveats: Susac CD8+ clonal expansion peaked in TEMRA cells and active patients. In total CD8+ repertoires, approximately 15 Susac-specific public clones were found, and CD8+ TEMRA repertoires had about five. Only a relatively small number of individuals were included in the TCR sequencing and HLA analysis.

This TCR derives from a human donor with Susac syndrome. Sequencing was performed on CD8+ T cells from PBMCs.

The CDR3 sequence: CASSYTMSPDYEQYF. CDR3 in DNA: TGTGCCAGCAGTTACACGATGAGCCCGGACTACGAGCAGTACTTC. The chain uses TRBV6-5 and TRBJ2-7; no firm D call. CDR3 length: 15 residues. The V end lost 2 bases, the J end lost 3 bases, and 14 bases lay between the germline ends. Germline CDR1 MNHEY, CDR2 SVGAGI.